Listed below are T cell receptor beta chains from one sample, sequenced in a study of beta chain features in type 1 diabetes. Generated by immunoSEQ multiplex PCR, the TCRdb table keeps only in-frame clones and is missing some. The repertoire has about 180,000 clones, approximately 13% of them found once; the top ten carry 0.62%. Sequenced sample: central memory CD4+ T cells from blood. These receptors all come from a woman aged 18-29 years in good health. CDR3s include the opening cysteine and the closing phenylalanine or tryptophan. A D gene is named only where the DNA matches it firmly. Expanded clones get a size class; other rows say once, few or many, or leave the size out.

d_call	v_call	j_call	clone_size	cdr3_aa	cdr3_nt
TRBD2	TRBV19	TRBJ2-7	.	CASSIGLAGVSSYEQYF	TGTGCCAGTAGTATCGGACTAGCGGGAGTCTCCTCCTACGAGCAGTACTTC
TRBD1	TRBV7-2	TRBJ2-1	few	CASRSRTGAGQSNEQFF	TGTGCCAGCAGATCAAGGACAGGGGCCGGTCAATCCAATGAGCAGTTCTTC
.	TRBV4-3	TRBJ1-1	few	CASSQAPATGFTEAFF	TGCGCCAGCAGCCAAGCCCCTGCAACAGGGTTCACTGAAGCTTTCTTT
TRBD2	TRBV4-2	TRBJ2-7	.	CASSQEAASGFSYEQYF	TGTGCCAGCAGCCAAGAAGCGGCTAGCGGCTTCTCCTACGAGCAGTACTTC
.	TRBV7-8	TRBJ1-2	few	CASSLEHGLNYGYTF	TGTGCCAGCAGCTTAGAGCACGGACTAAACTATGGCTACACCTTC
TRBD1	TRBV29-1	TRBJ1-2	few	CSVQAPGQGHDGYTF	TGCAGCGTTCAGGCCCCGGGACAGGGGCACGATGGCTACACCTTC
.	TRBV7-2	TRBJ2-7	few	CASSFAYEQYF	TGTGCCAGCAGCTTCGCCTACGAGCAGTACTTC
TRBD1	TRBV2	TRBJ2-5	many	CASRPRDRKETQYF	TGTGCCAGCAGACCCCGGGACAGGAAAGAGACCCAGTACTTC
.	TRBV6-5	TRBJ2-1	few	CASSSPFSSYNEQFF	TGTGCCAGCAGTTCACCTTTTAGCTCCTACAATGAGCAGTTCTTC
TRBD1	TRBV9	TRBJ2-3	.	CASSETGESGDTQYF	TGTGCCAGCAGCGAGACAGGGGAGTCAGGCGATACGCAGTATTTT
.	TRBV6-6	TRBJ1-5	few	CASSYTQGFGQPQHF	TGTGCCAGCAGTTATACGCAGGGATTTGGGCAGCCCCAGCATTTT
.	TRBV7-8	TRBJ2-1	.	CASSFTGQRRNNEQFF	TGTGCCAGCAGCTTTACTGGGCAACGGAGGAACAATGAGCAGTTCTTC
.	TRBV5-1	TRBJ1-5	few	CASSSGEGQPQHF	TGCGCCAGCAGCTCAGGTGAGGGTCAGCCCCAGCATTTT
TRBD1	TRBV30	TRBJ1-4	few	CAWRSGTGNEKLFF	TGTGCCTGGAGATCCGGGACAGGGAATGAAAAACTGTTTTTT
.	TRBV11-2	TRBJ1-4	.	CASSFSLQGSEKLFF	TGTGCCAGCAGCTTCTCTCTACAGGGAAGTGAAAAACTGTTTTTT
TRBD2	TRBV5-6	TRBJ2-5	few	CASRKGRGSANRYQETQYF	TGTGCCAGCAGAAAGGGGAGGGGATCAGCAAATAGGTACCAAGAGACCCAGTACTTC
.	TRBV7-3	TRBJ2-1	few	CASSSVRRERGNEQFF	TGTGCCAGCAGTTCGGTTCGGCGGGAGAGGGGGAATGAGCAGTTCTTC
.	TRBV27	TRBJ1-2	few	CASSPSRDTNYGYTF	TGTGCCAGCAGTCCCTCCCGGGACACTAACTATGGCTACACCTTC
TRBD2	TRBV7-2	TRBJ2-1	many	CASSTLASGRAVEQFF	TGTGCCAGCAGTACACTAGCTAGCGGGAGGGCGGTTGAGCAGTTCTTC
.	TRBV5-1	TRBJ2-2	few	CASSLVSAITGELFF	TGCGCCAGCAGCTTGGTTAGCGCCATCACCGGGGAGCTGTTTTTT
.	TRBV9	TRBJ2-5	.	CASSTLGDISTQETQYF	TGTGCCAGCAGCACCTTAGGGGACATCTCGACACAAGAGACCCAGTACTTC
TRBD1	TRBV7-3	TRBJ2-7	few	CASSLLRNRGCQAYEQYF	TGTGCCAGCAGCTTACTGCGGAACAGGGGATGTCAGGCCTACGAGCAGTACTTC
.	TRBV14	TRBJ1-1	.	CASSQDRQRNTEAFF	TGTGCCAGCAGCCAAGATCGACAGAGGAACACTGAAGCTTTCTTT
TRBD1	TRBV28	TRBJ1-1	.	CASSAGGRGEAFF	TGTGCCAGCAGTGCAGGGGGCCGGGGTGAAGCTTTCTTT
TRBD2	TRBV5-1	TRBJ2-1	.	CASSVLSGGSYNEQFF	TGCGCCAGCAGCGTACTTAGCGGGGGCTCCTACAATGAGCAGTTCTTC
.	TRBV15	TRBJ2-1	.	CATSRDFLREQFF	TGTGCCACCAGCAGGGACTTCCTTAGGGAGCAGTTCTTC
TRBD2	TRBV2	TRBJ2-5	.	CASSWTSGQETQYF	TGTGCCAGCAGTTGGACTAGCGGACAAGAGACCCAGTACTTC
TRBD1	TRBV4-2	TRBJ1-1	.	CASSPDAGQPNTEAFF	TGTGCCAGCAGCCCCGACGCGGGACAGCCTAACACTGAAGCTTTCTTT
.	TRBV5-1	TRBJ1-1	few	CASSLVEGANTEAFF	TGCGCCAGCAGCTTGGTGGAGGGAGCGAACACTGAAGCTTTCTTT
TRBD2	TRBV7-2	TRBJ2-1	.	CASSWGGTSGGNEQFF	TGTGCCAGCAGCTGGGGCGGGACTAGCGGGGGAAATGAGCAGTTCTTC
TRBD1	TRBV6-5	TRBJ1-5	once	CASSYSGTGIQPQHF	TGTGCCAGCAGTTACTCCGGGACAGGCATTCAGCCCCAGCATTTT
.	TRBV5-1	TRBJ2-5	few	CASSLDKQETQYF	TGCGCCAGCAGCCTCGACAAACAAGAGACCCAGTACTTC
TRBD1	TRBV5-1	TRBJ2-7	.	CASSLRAGGNEQYF	TGCGCCAGCAGCTTGAGGGCAGGGGGCAACGAGCAGTACTTC